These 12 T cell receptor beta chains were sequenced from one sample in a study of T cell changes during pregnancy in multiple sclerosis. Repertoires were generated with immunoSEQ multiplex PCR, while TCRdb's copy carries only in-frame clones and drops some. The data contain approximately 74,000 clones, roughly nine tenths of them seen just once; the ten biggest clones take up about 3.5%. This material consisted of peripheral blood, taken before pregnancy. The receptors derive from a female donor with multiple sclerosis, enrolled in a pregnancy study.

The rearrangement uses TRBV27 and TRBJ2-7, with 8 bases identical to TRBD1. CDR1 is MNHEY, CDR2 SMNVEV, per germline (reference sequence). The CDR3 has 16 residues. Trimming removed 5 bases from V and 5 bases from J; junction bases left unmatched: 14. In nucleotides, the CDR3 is TGTGCCAGCAGTCTCCAGGGCGGGACAGGTTACCACGAGCAGTACTTC. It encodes CASSLQGGTGYHEQYF.

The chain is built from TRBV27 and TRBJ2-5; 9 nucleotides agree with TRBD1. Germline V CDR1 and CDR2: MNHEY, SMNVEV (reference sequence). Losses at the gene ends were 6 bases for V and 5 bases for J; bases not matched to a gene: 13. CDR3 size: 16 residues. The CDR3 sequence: CASRNRPGQGHETQYF. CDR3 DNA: TGTGCCAGCAGAAATCGACCGGGACAGGGCCACGAGACCCAGTACTTC.

CDR3 nucleotides: TGTGCCCTGGCAGGGGCAACTAATGAAAAACTGTTTTTT. Protein sequence: CALAGATNEKLFF. V gene TRBV2 combines with J gene TRBJ1-4, with D tentatively TRBD1 (6 bases). Germline V gives CDR1 SNHLY, CDR2 FYNNEI. Trimming pared 11 bases from V and 0 bases from J, leaving 10 bases between. There are 13 residues in the CDR3.

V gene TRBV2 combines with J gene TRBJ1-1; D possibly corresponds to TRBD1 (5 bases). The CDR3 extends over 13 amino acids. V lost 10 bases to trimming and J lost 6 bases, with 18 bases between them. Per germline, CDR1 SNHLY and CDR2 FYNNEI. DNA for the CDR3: TGTGCCACCCAGACAGAGACCCACTCTGAAGCTTTCTTT. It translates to CATQTETHSEAFF. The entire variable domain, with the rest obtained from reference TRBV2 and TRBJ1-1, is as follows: EPEVTQTPSHQVTQMGQEVILRCVPISNHLYFYWYRQILGQKVEFLVSFYNNEISEKSEIFDDQFSVERPDGSNFTLKIRSTKLEDSAMYFCATQTETHSEAFFGQGTRLTVV.

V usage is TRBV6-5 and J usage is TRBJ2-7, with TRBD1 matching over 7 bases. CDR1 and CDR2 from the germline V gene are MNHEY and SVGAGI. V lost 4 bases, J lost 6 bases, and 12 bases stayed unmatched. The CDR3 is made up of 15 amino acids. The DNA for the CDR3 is TGTGCCAGCAGTTCTTTCCGGGACAGCTTAGCCGAGCAGTACTTC. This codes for CASSSFRDSLAEQYF.

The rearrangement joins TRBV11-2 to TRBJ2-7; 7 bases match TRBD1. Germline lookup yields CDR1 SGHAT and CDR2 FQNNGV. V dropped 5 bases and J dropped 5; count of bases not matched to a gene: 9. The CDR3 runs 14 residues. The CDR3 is CASSARQGFHEQYF. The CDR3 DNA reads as TGTGCCAGCAGCGCCCGACAGGGTTTCCACGAGCAGTACTTC.

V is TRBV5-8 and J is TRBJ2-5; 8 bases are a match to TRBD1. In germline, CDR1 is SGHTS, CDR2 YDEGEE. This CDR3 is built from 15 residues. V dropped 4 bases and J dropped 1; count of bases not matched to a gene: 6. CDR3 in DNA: TGTGCCAGCAGCGGAGGGACAGGCCCCCAAGAGACCCAGTACTTC. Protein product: CASSGGTGPQETQYF. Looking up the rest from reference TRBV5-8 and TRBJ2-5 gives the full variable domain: EAGVTQSPTHLIKTRGQQATLRCSPISGHTSVYWYQQALGLGLQFLLWYDEGEERNRGNFPPRFSGRQFPNYSSELNVNALELEDSALYLCASSGGTGPQETQYFGPGTRLLVL.

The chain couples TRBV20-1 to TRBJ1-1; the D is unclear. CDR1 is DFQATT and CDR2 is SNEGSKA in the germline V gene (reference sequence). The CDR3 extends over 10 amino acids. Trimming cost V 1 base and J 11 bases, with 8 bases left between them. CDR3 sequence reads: CSARAELAFF. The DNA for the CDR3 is TGCAGTGCTAGAGCTGAACTGGCTTTCTTT.

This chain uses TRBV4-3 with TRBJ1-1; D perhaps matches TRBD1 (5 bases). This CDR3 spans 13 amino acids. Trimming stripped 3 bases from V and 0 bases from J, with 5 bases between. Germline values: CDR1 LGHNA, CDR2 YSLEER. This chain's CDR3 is CASSHRVNTEAFF. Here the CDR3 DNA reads TGCGCCAGCAGCCACAGGGTGAACACTGAAGCTTTCTTT.

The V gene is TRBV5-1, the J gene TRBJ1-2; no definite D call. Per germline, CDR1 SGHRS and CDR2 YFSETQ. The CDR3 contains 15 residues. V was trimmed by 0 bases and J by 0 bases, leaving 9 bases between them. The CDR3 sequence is CASSLGVTANYGYTF. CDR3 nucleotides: TGCGCCAGCAGCTTGGGGGTCACAGCTAACTATGGCTACACCTTC.

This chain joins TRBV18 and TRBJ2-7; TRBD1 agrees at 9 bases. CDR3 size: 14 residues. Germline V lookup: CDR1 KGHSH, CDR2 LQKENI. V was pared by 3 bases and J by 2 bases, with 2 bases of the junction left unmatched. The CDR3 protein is CASSPGTGTYEQYF. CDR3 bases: TGTGCCAGCTCACCCGGGACAGGGACCTACGAGCAGTACTTC. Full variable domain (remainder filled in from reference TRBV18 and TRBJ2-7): NAGVMQNPRHLVRRRGQEARLRCSPMKGHSHVYWYRQLPEEGLKFMVYLQKENIIDESGMPKERFSAEFPKEGPSILRIQQVVRGDSAAYFCASSPGTGTYEQYFGPGTRLTVT.

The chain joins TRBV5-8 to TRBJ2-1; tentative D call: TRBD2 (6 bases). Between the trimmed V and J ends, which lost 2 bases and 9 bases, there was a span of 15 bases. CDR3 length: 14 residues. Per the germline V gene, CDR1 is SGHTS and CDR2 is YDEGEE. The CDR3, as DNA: TGTGCCAGCAGCTTCCCTAGCGCCGATGCTGAGCAGTTCTTC. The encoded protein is CASSFPSADAEQFF.